The 2 T cell receptor beta chains below all came from one sample that was sequenced in a study of vaccination and CD4 T cells after COVID-19. Their specific antigens are unknown. The assay that was used to sequence DNA from cultured CD4+ T cells was the Oncomine TCR Beta short-read assay. TCRdb called the PCR reads again in MiXCR, with one record for every CDR3 protein. The profile shows some 8,100 distinct CDR3 sequences, under 55% of them singletons. Treatment here: approximately 9-day PBMC culture with coronavirus spike peptide pools or control peptides (ViraFEST assay). Samples of CD4+ T cells were obtained from the unexposed donor before the COVID-19 pandemic (2011-2018). Sequenced input: CD4+ T cells from blood, cultured in vitro. All receptors come from a human donor in good health.

This clonotype was seen a few times. The chain joins TRBV2 to TRBJ1-1; 11 positions match TRBD1. There are 13 residues in the CDR3. Trimming cost V 11 bases and J 8 bases; bases outside gene matches: 10. The germline V gene encodes CDR1 SNHLY and CDR2 FYNNEI. The CDR3 nucleotides are TGTGCCCTCAAGCCGAGGACAGGGGGCGAAGCTTTCTTT. It translates to CALKPRTGGEAFF.

The chain is built from TRBV18 and TRBJ1-2, with 8 nucleotides matching TRBD1. The CDR3 is 15 residues long. Germline-derived CDR1 and CDR2 are KGHSH and LQKENI. V lost 3 bases, J lost 1 base, and 4 bases stayed unmatched. The CDR3 loop reads CASSPRTGLNYGYTF. DNA of the CDR3: TGTGCCAGCTCACCGCGGACAGGGCTTAACTATGGCTACACCTTC.